The 2 T cell receptor beta chains below come from one sample, sequenced in a study of a mutant IDH1 vaccine in newly diagnosed glioma (dated by TCRdb to the early 2020s). The time point label, as the study defines it: week 35, safety follow-up. Each vaccine dose was 300 ug of a 20-mer mutant IDH1 peptide in Montanide, given subcutaneously with topical imiquimod. The antigens of these receptors remain unknown. Libraries were built with the immunoSEQ multiplex PCR assay. Entries here come from immuneACCESS through TCRdb and include only in-frame sequences with V and J called. Some clones fail to appear in such tables; in the studies checked, an unresolved V gene covers under half of the shortfall, and the cause of the remainder is unknown. For this sample there are roughly 60,000 clones; about four fifths appear just once. Roughly 5.7% of the sample belongs to the ten largest clones. This sample comprised PBMCs, obtained from a glioma patient whose treatment included an IDH1 peptide vaccine. These receptors all stem from a man in his forties with glioma.

This clone has only a few counts. This sequence joins TRBV10-1 and TRBJ2-3; 10 nucleotides line up with TRBD2. Unmatched junction bases numbered 15, after V lost 6 bases and J lost 3 bases. CDR1 is WNHNN and CDR2 is SYGVQD in the germline V gene (reference sequence). The CDR3 is made up of 18 amino acids. DNA of the CDR3: TGCGCCAGCAGCCAAACTAGGGGGCTAGCGGGAGCGACAGATACGCAGTATTTT. It translates to CASSQTRGLAGATDTQYF.

The chain uses TRBV5-4 and TRBJ2-1, with 8 bases matching TRBD2. CDR3 length equals 16 residues. Trimming took 2 bases from V and 4 from J; bases not matched to a gene: 8. CDR1 and CDR2 from the germline V gene are SGHNT and YYREEE (reference sequence). The CDR3 nucleotides are TGTGCCAGCAGCTTTACCAGCGGGAGCCTATACAATGAGCAGTTCTTC. Translated: CASSFTSGSLYNEQFF. Looking up the rest from reference TRBV5-4 and TRBJ2-1 gives the full variable domain: ETGVTQSPTHLIKTRGQQVTLRCSSQSGHNTVSWYQQALGQGPQFIFQYYREEENGRGNFPPRFSGLQFPNYSSELNVNALELDDSALYLCASSFTSGSLYNEQFFGPGTRLTVL.